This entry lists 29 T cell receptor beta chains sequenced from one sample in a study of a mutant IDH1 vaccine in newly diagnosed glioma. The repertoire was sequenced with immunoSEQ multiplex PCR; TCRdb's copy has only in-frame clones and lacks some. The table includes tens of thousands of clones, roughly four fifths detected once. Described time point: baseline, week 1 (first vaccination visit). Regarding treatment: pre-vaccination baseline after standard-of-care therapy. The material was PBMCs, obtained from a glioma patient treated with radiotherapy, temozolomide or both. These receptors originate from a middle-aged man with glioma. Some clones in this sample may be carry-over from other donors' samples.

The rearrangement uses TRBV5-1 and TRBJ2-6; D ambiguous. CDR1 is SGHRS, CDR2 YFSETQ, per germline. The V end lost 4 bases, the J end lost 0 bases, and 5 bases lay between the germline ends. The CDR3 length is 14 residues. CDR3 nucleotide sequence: TGCGCCAGCAGCGTGGGCTCTGGGGCCAACGTCCTGACTTTC. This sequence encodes CASSVGSGANVLTF.

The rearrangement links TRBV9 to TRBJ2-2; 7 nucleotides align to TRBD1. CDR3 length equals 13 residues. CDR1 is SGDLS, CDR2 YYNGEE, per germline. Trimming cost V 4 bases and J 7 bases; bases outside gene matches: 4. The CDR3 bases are TGTGCCAGCAGCACACGACAGGGCGGGGAGCTGTTTTTT. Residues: CASSTRQGGELFF. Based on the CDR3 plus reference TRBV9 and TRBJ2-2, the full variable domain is DSGVTQTPKHLITATGQRVTLRCSPRSGDLSVYWYQQSLDQGLQFLIQYYNGEERAKGNILERFSAQQFPDLHSELNLSSLELGDSALYFCASSTRQGGELFFGEGSRLTVL.

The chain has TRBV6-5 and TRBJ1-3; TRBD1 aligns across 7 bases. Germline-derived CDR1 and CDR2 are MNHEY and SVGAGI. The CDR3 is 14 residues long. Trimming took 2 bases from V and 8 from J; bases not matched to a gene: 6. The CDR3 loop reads CASSYTGAMDTIYF. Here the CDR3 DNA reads TGTGCCAGCAGTTACACAGGGGCAATGGACACCATATATTTT.

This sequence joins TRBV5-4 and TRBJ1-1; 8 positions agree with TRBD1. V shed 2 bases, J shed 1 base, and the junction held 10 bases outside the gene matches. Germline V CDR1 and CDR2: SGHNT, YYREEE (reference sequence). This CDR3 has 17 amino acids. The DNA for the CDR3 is TGTGCCAGCAGCTTTGACAGGGGACGATTAGCGAACACTGAAGCTTTCTTT. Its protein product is CASSFDRGRLANTEAFF.

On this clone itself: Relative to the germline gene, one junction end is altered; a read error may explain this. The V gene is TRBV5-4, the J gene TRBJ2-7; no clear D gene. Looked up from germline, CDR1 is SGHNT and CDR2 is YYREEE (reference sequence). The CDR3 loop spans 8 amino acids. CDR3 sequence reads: CASSPPVF. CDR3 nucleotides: TGTGCCAGCAGCCCACCTGTTTTC.

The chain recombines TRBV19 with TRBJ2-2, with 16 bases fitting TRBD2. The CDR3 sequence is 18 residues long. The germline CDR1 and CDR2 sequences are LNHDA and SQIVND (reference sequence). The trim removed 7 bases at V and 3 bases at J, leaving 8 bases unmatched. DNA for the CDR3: TGTGCCAGTACCTGGGGACTAGCGGGGGGGCGGGACACCGGGGAGCTGTTTTTT. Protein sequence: CASTWGLAGGRDTGELFF. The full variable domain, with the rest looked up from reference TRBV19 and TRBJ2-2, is DGGITQSPKYLFRKEGQNVTLSCEQNLNHDAMYWYRQDPGQGLRLIYYSQIVNDFQKGDIAEGYSVSREKKESFPLTVTSAQKNPTAFYLCASTWGLAGGRDTGELFFGEGSRLTVL.

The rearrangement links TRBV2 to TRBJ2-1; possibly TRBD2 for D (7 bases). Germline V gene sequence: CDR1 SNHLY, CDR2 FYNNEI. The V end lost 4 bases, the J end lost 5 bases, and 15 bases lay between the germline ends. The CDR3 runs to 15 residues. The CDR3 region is CASSGSGGAHNEQFF. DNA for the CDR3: TGTGCCAGCAGTGGAAGTGGGGGGGCACACAATGAGCAGTTCTTC.

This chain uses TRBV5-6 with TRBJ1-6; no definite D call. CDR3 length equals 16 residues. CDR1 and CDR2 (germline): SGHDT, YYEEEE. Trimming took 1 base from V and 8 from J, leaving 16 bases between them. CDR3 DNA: TGTGCCAGCAGCTTGTACCCAGCGGGGATCTATTCACCCCTCCACTTT. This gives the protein CASSLYPAGIYSPLHF.

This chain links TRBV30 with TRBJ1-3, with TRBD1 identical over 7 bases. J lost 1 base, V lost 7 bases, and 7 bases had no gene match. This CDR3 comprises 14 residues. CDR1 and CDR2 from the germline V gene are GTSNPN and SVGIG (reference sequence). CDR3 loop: CASEGAQSGNTIYF. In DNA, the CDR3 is TGTGCCTCAGAGGGGGCCCAGTCTGGAAACACCATATATTTT.

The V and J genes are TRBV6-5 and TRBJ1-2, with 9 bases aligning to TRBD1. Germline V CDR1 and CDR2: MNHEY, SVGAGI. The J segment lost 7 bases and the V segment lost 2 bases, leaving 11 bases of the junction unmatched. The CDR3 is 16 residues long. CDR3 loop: CASSYTGGRDWGGYTF. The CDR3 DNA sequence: TGTGCCAGCAGTTACACAGGGGGCAGGGATTGGGGTGGCTACACCTTC.

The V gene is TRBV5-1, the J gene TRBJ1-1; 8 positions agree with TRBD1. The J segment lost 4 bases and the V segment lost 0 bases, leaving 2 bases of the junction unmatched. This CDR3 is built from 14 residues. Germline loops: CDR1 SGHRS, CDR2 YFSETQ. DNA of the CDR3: TGCGCCAGCAGCTTGGGACAGGGGAGCACTGAAGCTTTCTTT. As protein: CASSLGQGSTEAFF.

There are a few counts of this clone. The CDR3 bases are TGTGCCAGCAGCTTAGTTTGGGGGAATTATTCACCCCTCCACTTT. This gives the protein CASSLVWGNYSPLHF. The chain recombines TRBV7-8 with TRBJ1-6, with a tentative D call TRBD1 (5 bases). Germline CDR1 reads SGHVS; CDR2 reads FQNEAQ. V gave up 1 base and J gave up 8 bases, with 12 bases separating them. This CDR3 contains 15 residues.

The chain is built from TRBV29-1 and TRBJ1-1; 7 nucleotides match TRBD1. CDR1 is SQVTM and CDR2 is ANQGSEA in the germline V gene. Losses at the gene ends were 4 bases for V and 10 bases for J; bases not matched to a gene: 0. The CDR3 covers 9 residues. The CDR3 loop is CSVAGGAFF. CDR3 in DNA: TGCAGCGTTGCAGGGGGAGCTTTCTTT. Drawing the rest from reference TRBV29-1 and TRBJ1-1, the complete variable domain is SAVISQKPSRDICQRGTSLTIQCQVDSQVTMMFWYRQQPGQSLTLIATANQGSEATYESGFVIDKFPISRPNLTFSTLTVSNMSPEDSSIYLCSVAGGAFFGQGTRLTVV.

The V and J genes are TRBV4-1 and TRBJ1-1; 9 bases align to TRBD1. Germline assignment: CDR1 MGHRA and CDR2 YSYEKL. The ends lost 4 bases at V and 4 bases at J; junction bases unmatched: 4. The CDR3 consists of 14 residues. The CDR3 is CASSLQGAITEAFF. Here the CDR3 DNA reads TGCGCCAGCAGCCTACAGGGGGCGATCACTGAAGCTTTCTTT.

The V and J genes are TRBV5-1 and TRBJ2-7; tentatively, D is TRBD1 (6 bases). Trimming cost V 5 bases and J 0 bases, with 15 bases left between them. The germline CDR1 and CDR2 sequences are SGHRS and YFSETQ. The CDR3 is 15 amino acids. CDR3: CASRANGQFSYEQYF. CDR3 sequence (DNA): TGCGCCAGCAGGGCAAATGGACAGTTCTCCTACGAGCAGTACTTC. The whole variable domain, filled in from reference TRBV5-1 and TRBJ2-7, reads KAGVTQTPRYLIKTRGQQVTLSCSPISGHRSVSWYQQTPGQGLQFLFEYFSETQRNKGNFPGRFSGRQFSNSRSEMNVSTLELGDSALYLCASRANGQFSYEQYFGPGTRLTVT.

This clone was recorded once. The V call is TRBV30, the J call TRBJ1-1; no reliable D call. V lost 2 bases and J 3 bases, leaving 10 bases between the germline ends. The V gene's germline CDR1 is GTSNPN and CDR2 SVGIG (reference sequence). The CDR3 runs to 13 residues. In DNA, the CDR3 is TGTGCCTGGAGTACCGACATAGACACTGAAGCTTTCTTT. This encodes CAWSTDIDTEAFF.

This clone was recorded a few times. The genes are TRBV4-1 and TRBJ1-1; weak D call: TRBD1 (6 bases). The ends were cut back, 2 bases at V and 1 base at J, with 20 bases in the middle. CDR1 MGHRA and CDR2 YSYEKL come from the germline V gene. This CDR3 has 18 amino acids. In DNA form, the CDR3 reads TGCGCCAGCAGCCAATTTGGGGTCCCCGGGACAAAGAACACTGAAGCTTTCTTT. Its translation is CASSQFGVPGTKNTEAFF.

CDR3 sequence reads: CASTDMRVGELFF. The CDR3 DNA reads TGTGCCAGCACGGACATGAGGGTCGGGGAGCTGTTTTTT. The J gene is TRBJ2-2, the V gene TRBV2; the D call may be TRBD1 or TRBD2 (5 bases each). Germline V gene lookup returns CDR1 SNHLY and CDR2 FYNNEI. This CDR3 comprises 13 residues. Trimming cost V 7 bases and J 7 bases, with 13 bases left between them. The full variable domain, rest sourced from reference TRBV2 and TRBJ2-2, is EPEVTQTPSHQVTQMGQEVILRCVPISNHLYFYWYRQILGQKVEFLVSFYNNEISEKSEIFDDQFSVERPDGSNFTLKIRSTKLEDSAMYFCASTDMRVGELFFGEGSRLTVL.

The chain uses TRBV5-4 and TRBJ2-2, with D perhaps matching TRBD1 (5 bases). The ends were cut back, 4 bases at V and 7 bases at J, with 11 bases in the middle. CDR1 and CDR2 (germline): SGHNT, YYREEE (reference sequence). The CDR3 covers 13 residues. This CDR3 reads CASSQTEVGELFF. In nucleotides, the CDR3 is TGTGCCAGCAGCCAGACAGAGGTCGGGGAGCTGTTTTTT.

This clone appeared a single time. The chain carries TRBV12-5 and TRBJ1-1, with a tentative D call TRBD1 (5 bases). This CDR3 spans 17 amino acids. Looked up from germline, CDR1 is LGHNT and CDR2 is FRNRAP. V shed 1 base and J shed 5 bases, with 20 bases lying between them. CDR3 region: CASGLDTGGPLGTEAFF. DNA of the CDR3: TGTGCTAGTGGTTTGGACACCGGGGGTCCTCTGGGGACTGAAGCTTTCTTT.

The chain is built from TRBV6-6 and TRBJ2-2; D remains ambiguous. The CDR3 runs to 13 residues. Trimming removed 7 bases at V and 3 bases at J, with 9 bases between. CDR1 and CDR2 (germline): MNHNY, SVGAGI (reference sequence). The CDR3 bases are TGTGCCAGCAACGAACATGACACCGGGGAGCTGTTTTTT. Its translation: CASNEHDTGELFF.

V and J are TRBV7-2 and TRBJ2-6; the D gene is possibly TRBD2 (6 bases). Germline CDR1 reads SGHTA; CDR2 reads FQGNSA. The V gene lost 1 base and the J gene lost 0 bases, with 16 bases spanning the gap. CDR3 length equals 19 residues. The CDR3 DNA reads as TGTGCCAGCAGCTTAGTGGCGGGGCCTACCAGCTCTGGGGCCAACGTCCTGACTTTC. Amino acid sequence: CASSLVAGPTSSGANVLTF.

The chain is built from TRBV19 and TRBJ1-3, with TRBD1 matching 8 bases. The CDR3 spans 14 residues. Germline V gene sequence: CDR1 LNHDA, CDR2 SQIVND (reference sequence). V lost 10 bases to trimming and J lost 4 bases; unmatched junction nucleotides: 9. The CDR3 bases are TGTGCCACCCGAGGACAGGGCCCCGGAAACACCATATATTTT. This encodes CATRGQGPGNTIYF.

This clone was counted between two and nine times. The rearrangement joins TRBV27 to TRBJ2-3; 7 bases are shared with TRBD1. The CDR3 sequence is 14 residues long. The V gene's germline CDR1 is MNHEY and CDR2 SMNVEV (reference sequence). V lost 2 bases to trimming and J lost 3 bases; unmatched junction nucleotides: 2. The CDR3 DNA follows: TGTGCCAGCAGTTTAGCCAGGGGGACAGATACGCAGTATTTT. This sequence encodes CASSLARGTDTQYF.

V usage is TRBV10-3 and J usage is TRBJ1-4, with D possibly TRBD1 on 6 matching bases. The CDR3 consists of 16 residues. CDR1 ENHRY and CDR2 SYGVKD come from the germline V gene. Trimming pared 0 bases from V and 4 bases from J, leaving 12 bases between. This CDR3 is CAISESPGAGNEKLFF. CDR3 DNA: TGTGCCATCAGTGAGTCTCCGGGGGCGGGTAATGAAAAACTGTTTTTT.

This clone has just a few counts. The CDR3 loop reads CASSYAGTGDNEQFF. The CDR3 nucleotides read TGTGCCAGCAGTTACGCCGGGACAGGAGACAATGAGCAGTTCTTC. This rearrangement joins TRBV6-6 to TRBJ2-1, with 8 bases that match TRBD1. With 2 bases clipped from V and 5 bases from J, the junction kept 5 bases outside the gene matches. Germline loops: CDR1 MNHNY, CDR2 SVGAGI (reference sequence). This CDR3 contains 15 residues.

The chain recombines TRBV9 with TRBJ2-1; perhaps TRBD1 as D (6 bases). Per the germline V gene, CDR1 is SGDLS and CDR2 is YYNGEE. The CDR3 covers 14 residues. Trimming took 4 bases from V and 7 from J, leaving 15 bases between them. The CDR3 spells CASSPGDTLNEQFF. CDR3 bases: TGTGCCAGCAGCCCCGGGGACACCCTTAATGAGCAGTTCTTC.

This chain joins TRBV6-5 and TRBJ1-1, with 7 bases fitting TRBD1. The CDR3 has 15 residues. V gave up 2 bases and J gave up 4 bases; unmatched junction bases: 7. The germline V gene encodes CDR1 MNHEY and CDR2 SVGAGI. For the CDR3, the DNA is TGTGCCAGCAGTTACACCCGACAGGGTTCCACTGAAGCTTTCTTT. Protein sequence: CASSYTRQGSTEAFF.

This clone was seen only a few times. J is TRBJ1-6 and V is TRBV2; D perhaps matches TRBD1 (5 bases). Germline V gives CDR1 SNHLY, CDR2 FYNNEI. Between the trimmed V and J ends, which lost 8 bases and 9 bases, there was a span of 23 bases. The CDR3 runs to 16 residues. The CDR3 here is CASLSGAQGPISPLHF. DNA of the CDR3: TGTGCCAGCCTAAGTGGAGCCCAGGGTCCGATTTCACCCCTCCACTTT.